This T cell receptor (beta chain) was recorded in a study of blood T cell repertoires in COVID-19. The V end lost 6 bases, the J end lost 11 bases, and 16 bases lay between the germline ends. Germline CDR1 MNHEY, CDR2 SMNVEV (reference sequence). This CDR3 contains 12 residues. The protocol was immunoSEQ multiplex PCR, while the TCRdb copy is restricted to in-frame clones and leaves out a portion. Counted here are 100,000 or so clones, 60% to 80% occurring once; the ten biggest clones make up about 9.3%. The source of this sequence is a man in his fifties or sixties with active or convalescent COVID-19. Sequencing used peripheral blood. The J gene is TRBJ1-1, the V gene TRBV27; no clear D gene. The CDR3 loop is CASSSGSAEAFF. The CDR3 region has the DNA TGTGCCAGCAGCTCCGGGTCGGCAGAGGCTTTCTTT.